The 2 T cell receptor beta chains presented below share a single source sample, sequenced in a study of OX40 agonist ivuxolimab in advanced cancers. Sequencing used immunoSEQ multiplex PCR; TCRdb keeps in-frame clones, though not all of them. The sample records tens of thousands of clones, around two thirds being singletons. Sequencing used CD4+ or CD8+ T cells sorted from blood, obtained in a trial of the OX40 agonist ivuxolimab. The receptors come from an adult with an advanced solid tumor such as melanoma, head and neck, liver or kidney cancer.

The chain employs TRBV19 and TRBJ1-2, with 7 positions matching TRBD1. Germline CDR1 and CDR2: LNHDA and SQIVND (reference sequence). This CDR3 is 13 amino acids long. V gave up 3 bases and J gave up 4 bases; unmatched junction bases: 2. The CDR3 loop reads CASSIRTGYGYTF. The CDR3 region has the DNA TGTGCCAGTAGTATTCGGACAGGCTATGGCTACACCTTC.

This clone has a handful of counts. This rearrangement joins TRBV9 to TRBJ1-5; TRBD1 is a possible D gene (6 bases). V was cut by 4 bases and J by 6 bases, with 14 bases left in between. This CDR3 comprises 14 residues. Per the germline V gene, CDR1 is SGDLS and CDR2 is YYNGEE. CDR3 bases: TGTGCCAGCAGCCCCGGGACAACGGGTCAGCCCCAGCATTTT. Protein: CASSPGTTGQPQHF.